This TCR beta chain was obtained from a study of T-cell memory formation after mild COVID-19. Study conclusions and caveats: Researchers found some responding clones in pre-infection memory, a sign that cross-reactive memory joined. SARS-CoV-2 specificity of second-wave clones peaking day 37 was unconfirmed. Contracting clones localized mainly to CM and EM when CD4+ and mainly to EMRA when CD8+.

Concerning this clonotype itself: Antigen specificity is unknown.

TCRdb re-called the 5' RACE reads through MiXCR, storing one row per CDR3 protein. Among hundreds of thousands of distinct CDR3 sequences, around 15% were seen once, and the ten largest hold about 22%. The CDR3 is 15 residues long. The V gene lost 6 bases and the J gene lost 4 bases, with 18 bases spanning the gap. The sample comprised PBMCs or a T cell subset sorted from them (not recorded which). This clonotype was obtained from a man between 18 and 35 years old who had mild COVID-19 (a few samples of this study predate the infection). Cell type and time point are not known. V is TRBV12-3 or TRBV12-4 and J is TRBJ2-5; D possibly corresponds to TRBD1 (6 bases). The CDR3 DNA reads as TGTGCCAGCAGCCTCGGACAGTGGAGTGGAGAGACCCAGTACTTC. Encoded protein: CASSLGQWSGETQYF.